This T cell receptor beta chain was sequenced in a study of blood T cell repertoires in COVID-19. The wider study: COVID-19 samples from acute and convalescent phases originated in the United States, Italy and Spain. T cells, B-cell-depleted T cells, or PBMCs supplied cDNA or gDNA.

As handled by the study authors: Amplification of reference gene primers was used by the study to estimate nucleated cell counts. Assay: immunoSEQ multiplex PCR; the TCRdb copy retains only in-frame clones and omits some. From that table come the V and J calls and clone size; the DNA was used to work out D and trimming. In the table there are some 65,000 clones, approximately 79% of which are singletons. The CDR3 consists of 13 residues. Germline V lookup: CDR1 SGHTA, CDR2 FQGNSA. With 6 bases removed from V and 10 bases from J, the gap between germline ends came to 18 bases. Sequencing was carried out using peripheral blood. The J gene is TRBJ1-1, the V gene TRBV7-2; D gene unclear. This clonotype was obtained from a woman in her 70s with acute or convalescent COVID-19. The CDR3 sequence is CASSLTGPEGAFF. The CDR3 nucleotides read TGTGCCAGCAGTCTTACCGGGCCCGAGGGAGCTTTCTTT.